The next 30 T cell receptor beta chains were all read from a single sample in a study of blood T cells in healthy people across ages. It was with a sample-barcoded 5' primer and a J-beta primer mix that a second PCR of roughly 7 to 12 cycles was run. TCRdb independently ran MiXCR on the 5' RACE reads; one entry per CDR3 protein. The profile covers hundreds of thousands of distinct CDR3 sequences, with more than 40% appearing a single time and around a fifth taken by the ten largest. The sequencing input was blood. These TCRs come from a woman between 55 and 75 years old in good health.

The chain carries TRBV12-3 or TRBV12-4 and TRBJ1-6; D uncertain. This CDR3 is built from 13 residues. V gave up 7 bases and J gave up 2 bases, with 6 bases separating them. The CDR3 loop reads CASTRTYNSPLHF. The CDR3 region has the DNA TGTGCCAGCACGAGAACCTATAATTCACCCCTCCACTTT.

The CDR3 sequence is CASSPRAGGLSIHEAFF. The CDR3 bases are TGTGCCAGCAGCCCCAGGGCGGGGGGCCTCTCTATTCATGAAGCTTTCTTT. The chain carries TRBV9 and TRBJ1-1; D possibly corresponds to TRBD1 (6 bases). The CDR3 has 17 residues. V lost 4 bases, J lost 7 bases, and 26 bases lay in between. The V gene's germline CDR1 is SGDLS and CDR2 YYNGEE. Based on the CDR3 plus reference TRBV9 and TRBJ1-1, the full variable domain is DSGVTQTPKHLITATGQRVTLRCSPRSGDLSVYWYQQSLDQGLQFLIQYYNGEERAKGNILERFSAQQFPDLHSELNLSSLELGDSALYFCASSPRAGGLSIHEAFFGQGTRLTVV.

The J gene is TRBJ1-1, the V gene TRBV29-1, with a weak D call TRBD1 (6 bases). This CDR3 has 13 amino acids. V was shortened by 4 bases and J by 9 bases, with 18 bases between the two germline ends. Germline CDR1 SQVTM, CDR2 ANQGSEA. DNA for the CDR3: TGCAGCGTTGCAAAAAGGACAGACGAAAAAGCTTTCTTT. It is translated as CSVAKRTDEKAFF.

This clonotype was recorded a few times. V usage is TRBV20-1 and J usage is TRBJ2-7; 9 nucleotides line up with TRBD1. Germline assignment: CDR1 DFQATT and CDR2 SNEGSKA (reference sequence). V shed 0 bases, J shed 2 bases, and the junction held 8 bases outside the gene matches. The CDR3 totals 16 residues. The DNA of the CDR3 is TGCAGTGCTAGAGAGGCTGTGGACAGGGGAACCTACGAGCAGTACTTC. This sequence encodes CSAREAVDRGTYEQYF.

CDR3 coding DNA: TGTGCCAGCAGCTCCCGACCCGGGACCGGATATAGCAATCAGCCCCAGCATTTT. This gives the protein CASSSRPGTGYSNQPQHF. The rearrangement uses TRBV7-2 and TRBJ1-5, with D possibly matching TRBD1 (5 bases). The CDR3 has 18 residues. Trimming stripped 4 bases from V and 0 bases from J, with 19 bases between. CDR1 and CDR2 (germline): SGHTA, FQGNSA. Filled out from reference TRBV7-2 and TRBJ1-5, the complete variable domain reads GAGVSQSPSNKVTEKGKDVELRCDPISGHTALYWYRQSLGQGLEFLIYFQGNSAPDKSGLPSDRFSAERTGGSVSTLTIQRTQQEDSAVYLCASSSRPGTGYSNQPQHFGDGTRLSIL.

In this sample, this clonotype turned up a few times. This chain connects TRBV12-3 or TRBV12-4 to TRBJ2-5, with 7 bases aligning to TRBD1. CDR3 size: 14 residues. Losses at the gene ends were 6 bases for V and 11 bases for J; bases not matched to a gene: 15. DNA of the CDR3: TGTGCCAGCAGCTTTCCTCCGGGACAGATACAGCAGTACTTC. Its protein is CASSFPPGQIQQYF.

Concerning this clonotype itself: A read error may account for a junction end that differs from germline. The gene calls are TRBV20-1 and TRBJ2-6, with TRBD1 matching 9 bases. The CDR3 length is 18 residues. CDR1 DFQATT and CDR2 SNEGSKA come from the germline V gene (reference sequence). The CDR3 DNA sequence: TGCAGTTTCCACCGGGACAGGGTCCCCCTCTCTGGGGCCAGCGTCCTGACTTTC. Protein product: CSFHRDRVPLSGASVLTF.

This clonotype was counted between two and nine times. V usage is TRBV6-1 and J usage is TRBJ1-5; possibly TRBD1 for D (5 bases). The CDR3 consists of 13 residues. Germline V gives CDR1 MNHNS, CDR2 SASEGT. Trimming took 3 bases from V and 5 from J, leaving 8 bases between them. CDR3 nucleotide sequence: TGTGCCAGCAGTGACAGGGTGGATCAGCCCCAGCATTTT. It codes for CASSDRVDQPQHF.

The chain links TRBV29-1 to TRBJ2-5; weak D call: TRBD2 (7 bases). V was shortened by 7 bases and J by 5 bases, with 23 bases between the two germline ends. The CDR3 is made up of 15 amino acids. Germline V gives CDR1 SQVTM, CDR2 ANQGSEA. The CDR3 is CSGEDTGGPKETQYF. The CDR3 nucleotides read TGCAGCGGGGAGGATACGGGGGGCCCGAAGGAGACCCAGTACTTC.

This clonotype was observed at least ten times. The chain links TRBV29-1 to TRBJ2-6; D gene unclear. Germline lookup yields CDR1 SQVTM and CDR2 ANQGSEA. CDR3 length: 15 residues. Trimming cost V 1 base and J 2 bases, with 9 bases left between them. CDR3 nucleotides: TGCAGCGTTGAAGTAGGGCCAGCTGGGGCCAACGTCCTGACTTTC. It translates to CSVEVGPAGANVLTF.

V and J are TRBV12-3 or TRBV12-4 and TRBJ1-1; maybe TRBD1 (5 bases). V gave up 2 bases and J gave up 5 bases, with 15 bases separating them. The CDR3 has 15 amino acids. The CDR3 DNA is TGTGCCAGCAGTTTACGGGGGGAAGGAGGAACTGAAGCTTTCTTT. Amino acids: CASSLRGEGGTEAFF.

The genes are TRBV18 and TRBJ2-3; D ambiguous. CDR1 is KGHSH and CDR2 is LQKENI in the germline V gene. V was trimmed by 3 bases and J by 6 bases, leaving 10 bases between them. The CDR3 runs 13 residues. As DNA, the CDR3 is TGTGCCAGCTCACCGGACCTGGGGGATACGCAGTATTTT. Residues: CASSPDLGDTQYF.

This chain joins TRBV7-2 and TRBJ1-1; D remains unclear. With 1 base removed from V and 8 bases from J, the gap between germline ends came to 14 bases. Germline assignment: CDR1 SGHTA and CDR2 FQGNSA. The CDR3 spans 14 residues. The CDR3 bases are TGTGCCAGCAGCTTAGGGCAGATACACTCCGAAGCTTTCTTT. It translates to CASSLGQIHSEAFF.

This clonotype has just a few counts. This chain links TRBV2 with TRBJ2-5; D unresolved. V was clipped by 4 bases and J by 7 bases, with 13 bases between them. The germline V gene encodes CDR1 SNHLY and CDR2 FYNNEI. CDR3 length: 13 amino acids. The CDR3 DNA is TGTGCCAGCAGTGGACTGGAGCTAGGGACCCAGTACTTC. Amino acid sequence: CASSGLELGTQYF.

This clonotype was seen more than once but under ten times. The J gene is TRBJ2-5, the V gene TRBV20-1, with no clear D. The CDR3 runs 13 residues. Per germline, CDR1 DFQATT and CDR2 SNEGSKA (reference sequence). The V and J ends lost 2 bases and 5 bases respectively, with 12 bases between them. CDR3 in DNA: TGCAGTGCTAGATCCACCTTAGGGGAGACCCAGTACTTC. As protein: CSARSTLGETQYF.

The chain employs TRBV4-2 and TRBJ2-5, with D perhaps given as TRBD1 or TRBD2 (5 bases each). Trimming took off 4 bases at V and 11 bases at J, with 32 bases between the two ends. CDR1 LGHNA and CDR2 YNFKEQ come from the germline V gene. The CDR3 spans 18 residues. The DNA of the CDR3 is TGTGCCAGCAGCCCACGAGGACGGTCCGGGACCCGTTTCTACAAGCAGTACTTC. Protein product: CASSPRGRSGTRFYKQYF.

V gene TRBV30 combines with J gene TRBJ2-4; tentatively, D is TRBD1 (5 bases). This CDR3 region has 11 residues. Deletions cut 7 bases from V and 6 bases from J, with 10 bases between. CDR1 and CDR2 (germline): GTSNPN, SVGIG (reference sequence). The CDR3 bases are TGTGCCTCGACAGACAGAAACATTCAGTACTTC. It yields the protein CASTDRNIQYF.

The chain carries TRBV3-1 and TRBJ2-7, with 11 bases matching TRBD1. V lost 3 bases to trimming and J lost 4 bases; unmatched junction nucleotides: 11. The CDR3 has 17 residues. The germline V gene encodes CDR1 LGHDT and CDR2 YNNKEL (reference sequence). The CDR3 DNA reads TGTGCCAGCAGCCAGGGGACCGGGACAGGGGGTTTTTACGAGCAGTACTTC. This gives the protein CASSQGTGTGGFYEQYF.

The chain has TRBV5-1 and TRBJ1-2, with D maybe TRBD1 (5 bases). The V end lost 0 bases, the J end lost 6 bases, and 15 bases lay between the germline ends. CDR3 length: 15 residues. CDR1 is SGHRS and CDR2 is YFSETQ in the germline V gene. DNA of the CDR3: TGCGCCAGCAGCTTGGGGGGGGGTTTGGTTGATGGCTACACCTTC. It is translated as CASSLGGGLVDGYTF.

This chain connects TRBV20-1 to TRBJ2-4; TRBD1 matches 9 bases. Germline CDR1 reads DFQATT; CDR2 reads SNEGSKA (reference sequence). Trimming cost V 4 bases and J 8 bases; bases outside gene matches: 12. CDR3 length equals 15 residues. The CDR3 sequence: CSAKPWDRAGDIQYF. The CDR3 bases are TGCAGTGCTAAACCCTGGGACAGGGCTGGGGACATTCAGTACTTC.

In this sample, this clonotype turned up a few times. CDR3 nucleotide sequence: TGTGCCAGCAGCAAAGACGGGCAGGGAACCCAAGAGACCCAGTACTTC. This gives the protein CASSKDGQGTQETQYF. This chain connects TRBV21-1 to TRBJ2-5; no DNA check was done on the table's D call, TRBD1. TRBV21-1 represents a pseudogene. The CDR3 has 16 residues.

This rearrangement joins TRBV9 to TRBJ2-2; 7 nucleotides align to TRBD1. Germline-derived CDR1 and CDR2 are SGDLS and YYNGEE. The CDR3 is 15 amino acids. V was clipped by 0 bases and J by 6 bases; unmatched bases: 5. CDR3 region: CASSVEGAISGELFF. Written as DNA, the CDR3 is TGTGCCAGCAGCGTAGAGGGGGCTATTTCCGGGGAGCTGTTTTTT. The variable domain in full, completed from reference TRBV9 and TRBJ2-2, reads DSGVTQTPKHLITATGQRVTLRCSPRSGDLSVYWYQQSLDQGLQFLIQYYNGEERAKGNILERFSAQQFPDLHSELNLSSLELGDSALYFCASSVEGAISGELFFGEGSRLTVL.

To note about this clonotype: The junction does not match germline at one end; this may be a read error. The chain recombines TRBV7-9 with TRBJ2-5; possibly TRBD2 for D (6 bases). Matching the DNA end better, TRBJ2-7 makes the J call doubtful. This CDR3 region has 15 residues. The germline V gene encodes CDR1 SEHNR and CDR2 FQNEAQ (reference sequence). CDR3 sequence (DNA): TGTGCCGGCAGCTTTCCCCCTTCGGGGGAAGGCGAGCAGTACTTC. Residues: CAGSFPPSGEGEQYF.

The V call is TRBV7-9, the J call TRBJ2-1; maybe TRBD2 (6 bases). The germline V and J ends were trimmed by 5 bases and 4 bases, with 15 bases remaining between them. The CDR3 covers 15 residues. Germline loops: CDR1 SEHNR, CDR2 FQNEAQ (reference sequence). The CDR3 nucleotides are TGTGCCAGCAGCGTAGGGGCTAGCGAATACAATGAGCAGTTCTTC. Its protein is CASSVGASEYNEQFF.

The chain is built from TRBV9 and TRBJ2-5, with TRBD2 identical over 8 bases. The germline V gene encodes CDR1 SGDLS and CDR2 YYNGEE. The J segment lost 11 bases and the V segment lost 1 base, leaving 13 bases of the junction unmatched. CDR3 length equals 15 residues. The CDR3 here is CASSVKSGGINEQYF. The DNA of the CDR3 is TGTGCCAGCAGCGTAAAAAGCGGGGGAATTAATGAGCAGTACTTC. The full variable domain, in which reference TRBV9 and TRBJ2-5 provide the parts outside the CDR3, is DSGVTQTPKHLITATGQRVTLRCSPRSGDLSVYWYQQSLDQGLQFLIQYYNGEERAKGNILERFSAQQFPDLHSELNLSSLELGDSALYFCASSVKSGGINEQYFGPGTRLLVL.

This clonotype was detected only a few times. This chain links TRBV7-2 with TRBJ2-2; maybe TRBD2 (6 bases). V lost 10 bases, J lost 5 bases, and 14 bases lay in between. The CDR3 loop spans 13 amino acids. The germline gives CDR1 SGHTA, CDR2 FQGNSA. The chain's CDR3 is CANQERGTGELFF. The CDR3 nucleotides read TGTGCCAACCAGGAACGGGGGACCGGGGAGCTGTTTTTT.

The chain recombines TRBV28 with TRBJ1-2; 11 bases are a match to TRBD1. The CDR3 covers 15 residues. The J segment lost 8 bases and the V segment lost 5 bases, leaving 10 bases of the junction unmatched. Germline V CDR1 and CDR2: MDHEN, SYDVKM. The CDR3 is CASSRGGQGVLGYTF. The CDR3 region has the DNA TGTGCCAGCAGTCGAGGGGGACAGGGGGTTTTAGGCTACACCTTC.

V is TRBV13 and J is TRBJ1-5; 7 nucleotides line up with TRBD1. This CDR3 comprises 22 residues. CDR1 PRHDT and CDR2 FYEKMQ come from the germline V gene (reference sequence). The V gene end was trimmed by 8 bases and the J gene end by 0 bases; junction bases not matched to a gene: 28. CDR3 sequence reads: CASRTTLWDSVWGRYSNQPQHF. The CDR3 DNA sequence: TGTGCCAGCCGTACAACGCTTTGGGACAGCGTGTGGGGGAGATATAGCAATCAGCCCCAGCATTTT.

This sequence joins TRBV5-1 and TRBJ2-1; 11 positions agree with TRBD2. TRBJ2-7 explains the end of the DNA better; the J call may be wrong. This CDR3 spans 18 amino acids. In germline, CDR1 is SGHRS, CDR2 YFSETQ. CDR3 sequence: CASIRGLAGGSGRDEQYF. The CDR3 coding sequence is TGCGCCAGCATAAGAGGGCTAGCGGGAGGATCGGGCCGGGATGAGCAGTACTTC.

The chain recombines TRBV7-2 with TRBJ2-3; the D call may be TRBD1 or TRBD2 (5 bases each). The ends were cut back, 6 bases at V and 2 bases at J, with 18 bases in the middle. The CDR3 runs 16 residues. Germline assignment: CDR1 SGHTA and CDR2 FQGNSA. The CDR3 sequence is CASRLPPGLYTDTQYF. The CDR3 DNA sequence: TGTGCCAGCAGACTTCCACCGGGGCTATACACAGATACGCAGTATTTT.